The entry below describes one TCR beta chain. Absent ophthalmopathy progression within 18 months defined stable Graves' hyperthyroidism. Reasons for excluding patients were uncontrolled infection, other autoimmune disease, pregnancy or lactation. The diagnostic basis comprised clinical symptoms, serum thyroxine and TRAb, thyroid ultrasound and orbital computed tomography. This CDR3 spans 14 amino acids. CDR1 and CDR2 from the germline V gene are SGHNT and YYREEE (reference sequence). Trimming shortened V by 4 bases and J by 2 bases, and 13 bases separated the two germline ends. These data originate in a study of T cells in Graves' hyperthyroidism and ophthalmopathy. Amplification yielded TCR beta CDR3 regions, with RNA transcripts as the source. The HTBI primer set served for first-round RT-PCR of the TCR CDR3. TCRdb reanalysed the multiplex PCR reads using MiXCR and keeps one entry per CDR3 protein. The table lists hundreds of thousands of distinct CDR3 sequences, over 10% of them singletons.

The rearrangement joins TRBV5-4 to TRBJ2-7; D uncertain. Sequences were obtained from blood. This clonotype was obtained from a woman aged 18-35 years with Graves' hyperthyroidism. DNA for the CDR3: TGTGCCAGCAGCAGTACAGATAGAACCTACGAGCAGTACTTC. It is translated as CASSSTDRTYEQYF.